Following are 13 T cell receptor beta chains from one sample sequenced in a study of blood T cells in healthy people across ages. Alongside a J-beta primer mix, a sample-barcoded 5' primer served in a second PCR lasting about 7 to 12 cycles. Using its own MiXCR run on the 5' RACE reads, TCRdb lists one record per CDR3 protein. The table records about 1.8 million distinct CDR3 sequences, roughly 50% of them present only once. Sequenced material: blood. The receptor set was obtained from a middle-aged woman in good health.

This clonotype was found a few times. The chain uses TRBV11-2 and TRBJ2-1; D possibly corresponds to TRBD2 (6 bases). The CDR3 is 15 amino acids. Germline V gene data show CDR1 as SGHAT and CDR2 as FQNNGV. V lost 0 bases to trimming and J lost 5 bases, with 11 bases between them. The DNA of the CDR3 is TGTGCCAGCAGCTTAGAAAGTAGCGGTAACAATGAGCAGTTCTTC. It yields the protein CASSLESSGNNEQFF.

This clonotype has ten or more counts. This chain connects TRBV20-1 to TRBJ2-7; TRBD1 is a possible D gene (6 bases). The CDR3 covers 12 residues. CDR1 is DFQATT and CDR2 is SNEGSKA in the germline V gene (reference sequence). Trimming shortened V by 3 bases and J by 2 bases, and 8 bases separated the two germline ends. Written as DNA, the CDR3 is TGCAGTGCTAGCGGACAGACCTACGAGCAGTACTTC. This sequence encodes CSASGQTYEQYF.

This chain joins TRBV7-6 and TRBJ1-1, with no clear D. Germline V gives CDR1 SGHVS, CDR2 FNYEAQ. The V end lost 5 bases, the J end lost 1 base, and 14 bases lay between the germline ends. This CDR3 comprises 15 residues. The CDR3 DNA reads TGTGCCAGCAGCCCGGGTGGGCTGGGGAACACTGAAGCTTTCTTT. Translation gives CASSPGGLGNTEAFF. The full variable domain, its missing parts supplied by reference TRBV7-6 and TRBJ1-1, is GAGVSQSPRYKVTKRGQDVALRCDPISGHVSLYWYRQALGQGPEFLTYFNYEAQQDKSGLPNDRFSAERPEGSISTLTIQRTEQRDSAMYRCASSPGGLGNTEAFFGQGTRLTVV.

CDR3 DNA sequence: TGTGCCAGCAGTGAAGCCCCAGGGAGAACTGAAGCTTTCTTT. It encodes CASSEAPGRTEAFF. The chain uses TRBV6-1 and TRBJ1-1, with D possibly TRBD1 on 5 matching bases. The CDR3 contains 14 residues. The V end was cut by 0 bases, the J end by 5 bases, with 10 bases between. CDR1 is MNHNS, CDR2 SASEGT, per germline.

This clonotype was counted a few times. This rearrangement joins TRBV5-1 to TRBJ2-1, with 9 nucleotides matching TRBD1. The CDR3 contains 15 residues. The trim removed 1 base at V and 7 bases at J, leaving 6 bases unmatched. Per germline, CDR1 SGHRS and CDR2 YFSETQ. The CDR3 bases are TGCGCCAGCAGCTTGCAGGGACAGGGAAGGAATGAGCAGTTCTTC. Translated, it gives CASSLQGQGRNEQFF.

The chain has TRBV7-2 and TRBJ2-5, with 9 bases that match TRBD2. Germline loops: CDR1 SGHTA, CDR2 FQGNSA. V lost 2 bases and J lost 11; bases outside the gene matches: 12. This CDR3 spans 15 amino acids. This chain's CDR3 is CASSLSSGVYNGQYF. The CDR3 nucleotides read TGTGCCAGCAGCTTATCTAGCGGGGTCTACAATGGGCAGTACTTC.

With respect to this clonotype: Mismatch with germline at one junction end may stem from a read error. The gene calls are TRBV25-1 and TRBJ2-1, with 8 positions matching TRBD2. Germline CDR1 reads MGHDK; CDR2 reads SYGVNS. The CDR3 runs to 14 residues. In nucleotides, the CDR3 is TGTGCCAGCAGCGAGCGGGGGCAATACAAAGAGCAGTTCTTC. It translates to CASSERGQYKEQFF.

The rearrangement links TRBV10-2 to TRBJ2-1; no clear D. The germline gives CDR1 WSHSY, CDR2 SAAADI. V was clipped by 4 bases and J by 0 bases, with 10 bases between them. CDR3 size: 15 residues. CDR3 region: CASSGILSSYNEQFF. CDR3 coding DNA: TGCGCCAGCAGTGGAATCTTGAGCTCCTACAATGAGCAGTTCTTC.

The sample holds a few counts of this clonotype. For the CDR3, the DNA is TGTGCCAGCAGCTTAGTGGTCACGGGGAGCCAAGAGACCCAGTACTTC. Translating gives CASSLVVTGSQETQYF. The chain uses TRBV7-8 and TRBJ2-5, with D tentatively TRBD2 (5 bases). The CDR3 has 16 amino acids. Germline CDR1 SGHVS, CDR2 FQNEAQ. V shed 1 base and J shed 1 base, with 13 bases lying between them.

This clonotype was seen a single time. DNA for the CDR3: TGTGCCACCAGCAGAAACGGGTGGCGGGAACTCTATGGCTACACCTTC. It codes for CATSRNGWRELYGYTF. The rearrangement joins TRBV15 to TRBJ1-2, with D uncertain. V was shortened by 2 bases and J by 4 bases, with 17 bases between the two germline ends. The CDR3 has 16 amino acids. Germline lookup yields CDR1 LNHNV and CDR2 YYDKDF (reference sequence). Using reference TRBV15 and TRBJ1-2 for the parts outside the CDR3, the full variable domain is DAMVIQNPRYQVTQFGKPVTLSCSQTLNHNVMYWYQQKSSQAPKLLFHYYDKDFNNEADTPDNFQSRRPNTSFCFLDIRSPGLGDTAMYLCATSRNGWRELYGYTFGSGTRLTVV.

This clonotype has just a few counts. The chain is built from TRBV4-3 and TRBJ2-7, with D perhaps TRBD1 (6 bases). The length of the CDR3 is 15 residues. Germline values: CDR1 LGHNA, CDR2 YSLEER. V lost 4 bases and J 2 bases, leaving 15 bases between the germline ends. The CDR3 loop reads CASSPGTSQTYEQYF. CDR3 in DNA: TGCGCCAGCAGCCCCGGGACATCGCAAACCTACGAGCAGTACTTC.

This sequence joins TRBV5-1 and TRBJ2-7; D perhaps matches TRBD2 (5 bases). Trimming stripped 0 bases from V and 3 bases from J, with 10 bases between. CDR3 length: 14 amino acids. Germline loops: CDR1 SGHRS, CDR2 YFSETQ. For the CDR3, the DNA is TGCGCCAGCAGCTTGGGGGAGCAAATCTACGAGCAGTACTTC. Translating gives CASSLGEQIYEQYF.

This clonotype was counted a few times. This chain connects TRBV7-2 to TRBJ2-4; the D gene is possibly TRBD1 (6 bases). Trimming shortened V by 1 base and J by 7 bases, and 14 bases separated the two germline ends. The germline gives CDR1 SGHTA, CDR2 FQGNSA. The CDR3 totals 15 residues. The CDR3 DNA is TGTGCCAGCAGCTTAGAATACAGGGACGAGAACATTCAGTACTTC. As protein: CASSLEYRDENIQYF.